This T cell receptor beta chain is from a study of cytomegalovirus exposure and HLA in healthy donors (dated by TCRdb to the late 2010s). Describing the broader study: According to an earlier analysis of 587 of the donors, 150 million to 200 million T cells yielded 117 million unique TCR beta sequences and 250 to 350 Gb of sequence data. An early release that covered about 600 HLA-typed donors contained around 330 gigabases of sequencing data and tens of millions of unique TCR sequences. Of the roughly 390 genotyped donors, 80% to 90% were placed in the genetic ancestry cluster associated with self-reported Caucasian donors. The study aimed to test whether cataloging public T cell receptors could reveal signatures of past pathogen exposure. Using immunosequencing, the study profiled T cell repertoires from fewer than 700 subjects and related those repertoires to cytomegalovirus serostatus. Along with the approximately 700-subject first cohort, a separate validation cohort of approximately 110 different subjects was used. To predict cytomegalovirus infection status, the study combined high-throughput TCR immunosequencing, statistical association of individual TCRs with disease status, and machine learning. In a later analysis, previously published TCR beta repertoires from about 670 donors were re-analyzed and high-resolution HLA genotyping was added so that TCR occurrence patterns could be studied. Rather than using new phenotypic data, the later analysis identified candidate immune exposures from TCR beta sequences and from how often those sequences occurred across donors. In an earlier analysis of a few hundred of the donors, high-throughput TCR beta sequencing was used to judge whether each TCR beta V gene segment behaved as functional or pseudogenic. Alongside the repertoire data, information on donor age, sex, ethnicity and CMV serostatus was compiled. A later genetic analysis took genome-wide SNP genotypes for about 55% of the 666 donors and used that subset as a discovery cohort. All discovery cohort repertoires had been generated using a single sequencing platform. Class I and class II HLA loci were covered by the typing at four-digit resolution. The number of typed donors differed by locus: 629-630 for A, B, C, DRB1 and DQB1; some 500 for DQA1; some 590 for DPA1; and some 450 for DPB1. Roughly 5 DR-DQ haplotypes were treated as single units for association and clustering because of strong linkage in the cohort. On average, roughly 250,000 unique TCR beta nucleotide sequences were sequenced per donor among 350 to 400 genotyped donors of the cohort, with roughly 18% of those sequences being non-productive.

The cohort comprised hundreds of healthy bone marrow donors. All cohort members were sampled while nominally healthy, although unrecorded immune exposures were likely present. The donor tested CMV seronegative, placing the donor among the 300 to 450 seronegative members of the cohort. A peripheral blood sample was collected from each donor, and TCR beta sequencing was performed on peripheral blood mononuclear cells. The Qiagen DNeasy Blood Extraction Kit was used to extract genomic DNA from the blood cell samples. The cysteine opens and the phenylalanine closes a CDR3 of 13 amino acids. The only DNA kept is the CDR3, 39 bases in frame from the first base. CDR1 SGHRS and CDR2 YFSETQ were looked up in the germline V gene. The junction shows trimming of 5 bases on V and 7 bases on J, plus 16 bases between the germline ends. Library construction relied on the immunoSEQ multiplex PCR assay. For the multiplex PCR, a mixture combining 60 forward primers for TCR Vbeta segments and 13 reverse primers for TCR Jbeta segments was used. The CDR3 region of rearranged TCR beta genes was amplified from genomic DNA by a multiplex PCR assay. The Illumina HiSeq System was used to sequence the amplified TCR beta libraries as 87-base-pair reads. The original pipeline was this. A later analysis tallied tens of millions of unique TCR beta chains across the 666 repertoires, and around 9.9 million of those chains were shared by two or more donors. Raw reads were error-corrected and collapsed into unique sequences by a nearest-neighbor algorithm in which closely related sequences were merged to remove PCR and sequencing errors. To assign V, D and J gene segments, CDR3 sequences were aligned to IMGT reference sequences. For a sequence to be retained, a match of at least six nucleotides to both a V gene segment and a J gene segment was required. Rearrangements were called productive when the CDR3 lacked stop codons and stayed in frame with V and J; all others were non-productive. CDR3 was defined according to IMGT convention as the region running from the second conserved V-encoded cysteine to the conserved J-encoded phenylalanine. The earlier analysis of approximately 590 of the donors excluded any sequence lacking an unambiguous match to a single V gene segment. An earlier analysis of a few hundred of the donors called V segments functional above 56.7% productive rearrangements and segregating when the between-donor standard deviation exceeded 5%. A statistical classification framework was developed to diagnose cytomegalovirus status using the catalog of TCR beta chain sequences. In a later analysis, TCR nucleotide sequences were compared against IMGT/GENE-DB human TR gene sequences so that V and J genes could be assigned. The TCRdist pipeline was used in a later analysis to assign CDR3 sequences and most-parsimonious VDJ recombination scenarios. A later analysis defined each TCR beta chain by its CDR3 amino acid sequence plus V-gene family, and excluded reads lacking a unique V-gene family. In a later analysis, 450 to 600 highly shared, low-generation-probability nucleotide sequences were removed to address suspected cross-contamination and a sequencing artifact. For each public chain, a later analysis derived a clonal expansion index from normalized ranks of inferred template counts within each repertoire. In a later analysis, generation probabilities were computed using a VDJ recombination model fitted to out-of-frame rearrangements, and the results were checked against IGoR. A later analysis scored TCR-TCR, TCR-HLA and TCR-CMV co-occurrence with hypergeometric tests, applying a repertoire-size bias correction to TCR pairs. In a later analysis, false discovery rates were estimated by permuting HLA or CMV assignments 20 times. In a later analysis, co-occurring TCRs were grouped with DBSCAN, and TCRdist sequence similarity was added when clustering was performed within HLA-allele-positive subsets. Co-occurrence clustering excluded repertoires with fewer than 30,000 or more than 120,000 public chains, plus five with anomalous nucleotide sharing. As stored in TCRdb, this immuneACCESS dataset retains in-frame rearrangements with V and J assigned. A fraction of the clones does not appear; measured against another copy, unresolved V genes explain less than half of the discrepancy, and the remainder lacks a known reason. From that table come the V and J calls and clone size; the DNA was used to work out D and trimming. The sample table contains around 250,000 clones; only one count was recorded for approximately 91% of them. The ten largest clones add up to about 1.7% of the sample.

What the research found in general, with its limitations: An earlier analysis of some 560 of the donors showed that most TCR beta V segments appeared in productive rearrangements either about 87% or about 30% of the time, which broadly matched IMGT annotations. While some public TCRs were present in many individuals, most TCR sequences turned up only very rarely across donors. The earlier analysis of about 600 of the donors excluded 15 to 20 rarely observed V segments, including chromosome 9 orphons, because counts were too low. The 87-base-pair reads could not distinguish some IMGT-functional V segments, including TRBV6-2 and TRBV6-3, so those segments were excluded. In a later genetic analysis, a missense DCLRE1C variant was associated with V-gene and J-gene trimming of TCR beta chains, and the association was replicated in an independent cohort. A cluster of highly shared sequence variants was judged likely to represent a technical artifact of the sequencing pipeline. In this cohort, only TCR beta chains were sequenced, and detectable features were limited by the absence of alpha or paired-chain data. Immune exposure information for the cohort was limited to CMV serostatus. Compared with equally common non-associated chains, HLA-associated TCR beta chains in a later analysis were more clonally expanded and had lower generation probabilities. A further reported finding was that TCR beta sequences accurately predicted the HLA-A and HLA-B alleles for most subjects in the first cohort. Linkage disequilibrium might explain the correlated functional status among segregating V segments, but an unknown experimental factor could not be excluded. The classifier was reported to diagnose cytomegalovirus status with high specificity and sensitivity in both the original and validation cohorts. The authors suggested that the approach could potentially be generalized to other disease states and immunological phenotypes. When HLA alleles, especially DR and DQ, strongly co-occurred, TCR associations were difficult to assign to individual alleles. In a later genetic analysis, fewer N-insertions in productive TCRs were reported among donors in an Asian-associated ancestry cluster than the 666-donor mean. Specific HLA alleles were associated with 18,000 or so TCR beta sequences at a false discovery rate of 0.05 in a later analysis. A later analysis found that most CMV-associated TCR beta chains appeared HLA-restricted, with HLA associations seemingly driven largely by CMV exposure. Because some donors lacked HLA typing at each locus, the association tests relied only on the typed subset. In a later analysis, several top co-occurrence clusters were reported to appear linked to parvovirus B19, influenza, CMV and Epstein-Barr virus. A total of around 150 TCR beta chains were listed by the study as associated with cytomegalovirus. In vitro tests confirmed that a few of the cytomegalovirus-associated TCR beta chains recognize cytomegalovirus antigens. Sequencing depth was assumed to be roughly uniform across donors in the presence/absence analyses, though that assumption may not hold. In a later analysis, the rate of TCR association differed among HLA loci, with DRB1 alleles having the most associated TCRs and HLA-C alleles having the fewest.

Of note for this clone: Its specific antigen is unknown. No base quality information exists; no much larger clone differs at one position.

This clonotype was sampled from a girl aged 2-10 years in good health and CMV-seronegative. The sequencing input was PBMCs. The V gene is TRBV5-1 and the J gene is TRBJ2-7; the D segment could be TRBD1, given 6 matching bases. The sequenced DNA: TGCGCCAGCAGATCAGGGGACCGGGTGGAGCAGTACTTC. Translated, this gives CASRSGDRVEQYF.